Listed below are T cell receptor beta chains from one sample, sequenced in a study of vaccination and CD4 T cells after COVID-19. These TCRs' antigens remain unknown. Using its own MiXCR run on the PCR reads, TCRdb lists one record per CDR3 protein. The data hold under 20,000 distinct CDR3 sequences, with about 80% observed a single time. The sample here was CD4+ T cells from blood, cultured in vitro, taken after SARS-CoV-2 vaccination. These receptors originate from a human donor who received a COVID-19 vaccine. The CDR3 runs from the conserved cysteine through the conserved F or W. D genes are given only for firm matches. Expanded clones are given a class, and other clones once, few, many or no size at all.

V	length	J	size	D	DNA	CDR3
TRBV7-3	14	TRBJ2-1	.	TRBD1	TGTGCCAGCAGCCCCGGACAGGGCTACAATGAGCAGTTCTTC	CASSPGQGYNEQFF
TRBV2	15	TRBJ1-5	.	TRBD1	TGTGCCAGCAGAGAGGACAGGGGGAGTAATCAGCCCCAGCATTTT	CASREDRGSNQPQHF
TRBV5-1	14	TRBJ1-2	once	TRBD1	TGCGCCAGCAGCTTAACAGGGGTAGGAGAAGGCTACACCTTC	CASSLTGVGEGYTF
TRBV20-1	14	TRBJ2-3	large	TRBD1	TGCAGTGCTAGCTTTTACAGGGGTGGGGATACGCAGTATTTT	CSASFYRGGDTQYF
TRBV6-1	13	TRBJ1-1	few	.	TGTGCCAGCAGTGTTCCGGGGGACACTGAAGCTTTCTTT	CASSVPGDTEAFF
TRBV7-9	13	TRBJ1-2	few	.	TGTGCCAGCAGCTTGGGGCAGACTTATGGCTACACCTTC	CASSLGQTYGYTF
TRBV19	13	TRBJ2-1	once	TRBD2	TGTGCCAGTGGACCTAGCGGCTACAATGAGCAGTTCTTC	CASGPSGYNEQFF
TRBV11-2	15	TRBJ1-2	.	TRBD1	TGTGCCAGCAGCTTAGCGGGACAGAGGAGCTATGGCTACACCTTC	CASSLAGQRSYGYTF
TRBV19	15	TRBJ1-5	once	.	TGTGCCAGTAGTATCGAGGTCTCACCGGGTCAGCCCCAGCATTTT	CASSIEVSPGQPQHF
TRBV15	15	TRBJ1-1	.	.	TGTGCCACCCGAATCGCACCACAGGGGAACACTGAAGCTTTCTTT	CATRIAPQGNTEAFF
TRBV12-3/TRBV12-4	15	TRBJ2-3	.	.	TGTGCCAGCAGTTCAGGGGGGGCCGTCGTAGATACGCAGTATTTT	CASSSGGAVVDTQYF
TRBV20-1	13	TRBJ1-1	.	TRBD1	TGCAGTGCTAGAAGGGGGCGGAACACTGAAGCTTTCTTT	CSARRGRNTEAFF
TRBV5-4	12	TRBJ1-1	once	TRBD1	TGTGCCAGCAGCGAAGACAGGGGTGAAGCTTTCTTT	CASSEDRGEAFF
TRBV19	15	TRBJ1-5	.	TRBD1	TGTGCCAGTAGTAGGAGTGGACAGGGGGATCAGCCCCAGCATTTT	CASSRSGQGDQPQHF
TRBV20-1	16	TRBJ1-5	.	.	TGCAGTGCTAGGCCGGGGGTTCCGATAGGCAATCAGCCCCAGCATTTT	CSARPGVPIGNQPQHF
TRBV7-9	13	TRBJ1-2	.	.	TGTGCCAGCAGCTTGCACTCAGACTATGGCTACACCTTC	CASSLHSDYGYTF
TRBV20-1	14	TRBJ1-3	.	.	TGCAGTGCCGTCGCGACGGGAGCGGCGGACACCATATATTTT	CSAVATGAADTIYF
TRBV19	16	TRBJ1-2	.	TRBD1	TGTGCCAGTAGGAGAAGAGACAGGGTAGTTACCTATGGCTACACCTTC	CASRRRDRVVTYGYTF
TRBV6-1	16	TRBJ2-7	.	.	TGTGCCAGCAGCTTAATAACTCAGGGGTCCTCCTACGAGCAGTACTTC	CASSLITQGSSYEQYF
TRBV20-1	12	TRBJ1-2	.	.	TGCAGTGCCCCCCGCAGGCCCTATGGCTACACCTTC	CSAPRRPYGYTF
TRBV7-8	16	TRBJ1-1	.	TRBD1	TGTGCCAGCAGCTTCTCCGCGGGACAGGGGGTGTCTGAAGCTTTCTTT	CASSFSAGQGVSEAFF
TRBV5-1	14	TRBJ1-2	.	TRBD1	TGCGCCAGCAGCCAGGCGGACAGGGTGAATGGCTACACCTTC	CASSQADRVNGYTF
TRBV6-5	15	TRBJ1-5	.	.	TGTGCCAGCAGTTACTCAACAGGTTCCAATCAGCCCCAGCATTTT	CASSYSTGSNQPQHF
TRBV19	16	TRBJ2-5	once	.	TGTGCCAGTAGTGCCCCGAGACCGACAGGCCAAGAGACCCAGTACTTC	CASSAPRPTGQETQYF
TRBV12-3/TRBV12-4	11	TRBJ2-2	.	.	TGTGCCAGCAGTCGACAATGGGAGCTGTTTTTT	CASSRQWELFF
TRBV7-8	16	TRBJ1-5	.	TRBD1	TGTGCCGGCAGCTTTACCGGGACAGGGGCCCGCCAGCCCCAGCATTTT	CAGSFTGTGARQPQHF
TRBV10-3	18	TRBJ1-5	.	TRBD1	TGTGCCAGCAGTCAACACCTAAGACAGGGAGGGTTTAATCAGCCCCAGCATTTT	CASSQHLRQGGFNQPQHF
TRBV6-1	14	TRBJ1-2	.	TRBD1	TGTGCCAGCAGCAAGGACAGGGGGTTCTATGGCTACACCTTC	CASSKDRGFYGYTF
TRBV28	14	TRBJ1-6	.	.	TGTGCCAGCAGGGCCTACTCACTAAATTCACCCCTCCACTTT	CASRAYSLNSPLHF
TRBV2	18	TRBJ1-5	.	TRBD1	TGTGCCAGCAGTGAAGGCTTCGGGACAGGGTTGTCATGGCAGCCCCAGCATTTT	CASSEGFGTGLSWQPQHF
TRBV2	15	TRBJ1-1	.	.	TGTGCCAGCAGTTTTACGGGACGGATGAACACTGAAGCTTTCTTT	CASSFTGRMNTEAFF
TRBV7-2	14	TRBJ2-3	.	TRBD2	TGTGCCAGCAGCTCAAGCGGGGGGATAGATACGCAGTATTTT	CASSSSGGIDTQYF
TRBV27	13	TRBJ1-6	.	.	TGTGCCAGCAGTTTAGAGGGGGACTCACCCCTCCACTTT	CASSLEGDSPLHF
TRBV6-2/TRBV6-3	15	TRBJ2-1	.	TRBD2	TGTGCCAGCAGCCCCCCTAGCGGGGTTTACAATGAGCAGTTCTTC	CASSPPSGVYNEQFF
TRBV10-1	14	TRBJ2-7	.	TRBD2	TGCGCCAGCAGTTCTAGCGGGGGGACGGACGAGCAGTACTTC	CASSSSGGTDEQYF
TRBV29-1	15	TRBJ1-1	once	TRBD1	TGCAGCGTTGACCCAGGGGGTGCGGGGCCCACTGAAGCTTTCTTT	CSVDPGGAGPTEAFF
TRBV30	17	TRBJ2-3	.	TRBD2	TGTGCCTGGAGTCGCGGGGAGCGGGGGGACGGTCCAGATACGCAGTATTTT	CAWSRGERGDGPDTQYF
TRBV6-1	16	TRBJ1-4	.	TRBD1	TGTGCCAGCAGGAGGCTCAGAGGGACAGAGGAGGAAAAACTGTTTTTT	CASRRLRGTEEEKLFF
TRBV21-1	16	TRBJ1-5	.	.	TGTGCCAGCAGCTTATTCGTCGGGGTCTACAATCAGCCCCAGCATTTT	CASSLFVGVYNQPQHF
TRBV9	15	TRBJ1-2	large	.	TGTGCCAGCAGCGTAGCCAGGGGCCTTCTCTATGGCTACACCTTC	CASSVARGLLYGYTF
TRBV6-1	12	TRBJ2-5	.	.	TGTGCCAGCAAAAACCCTCCAGAGACCCAGTACTTC	CASKNPPETQYF